This TCR beta chain came from a study of post-analysis software for immune sequencing data. Looking at the study overall: Recorded disease courses covered relapsing-remitting, secondary progressive and progressive-relapsing multiple sclerosis. Some patients had no subtype annotation.

Germline V lookup: CDR1 LGHDT, CDR2 YNNKEL (reference sequence). Trimming removed 0 bases at V and 12 bases at J, with 15 bases between. The length of the CDR3 is 15 residues. Points from the study as a whole: Comparison with controls showed significantly lower normalized Chao1 diversity in multiple sclerosis patients. Four or five TRBV segments (TRBV5-6, TRBV5-1 and TRBV20-1 among them) occurred more frequently in patients than in controls.

The authors incorporated unique molecular identifiers into the TCR beta cDNA libraries. cDNA molecules numbering roughly 0.5 million came from approximately 1 to 10 million T cells. TCRdb reanalysed the PCR reads using MiXCR and keeps one entry per CDR3 protein. The sample has hundreds of thousands of distinct CDR3 sequences, about 32% seen once; the top ten hold 0.5% to 0.6%. Concerning this clonotype: Its specificity is unknown.

This clonotype originated in a girl aged 10 to 17 with multiple sclerosis. This chain uses TRBV3-1 with TRBJ1-6; D gene uncertain. The sample was blood. Here the CDR3 reads CASSQDARSSGPLHF. The CDR3 DNA sequence: TGTGCCAGCAGCCAAGACGCGCGGTCAAGTGGACCCCTCCACTTT.